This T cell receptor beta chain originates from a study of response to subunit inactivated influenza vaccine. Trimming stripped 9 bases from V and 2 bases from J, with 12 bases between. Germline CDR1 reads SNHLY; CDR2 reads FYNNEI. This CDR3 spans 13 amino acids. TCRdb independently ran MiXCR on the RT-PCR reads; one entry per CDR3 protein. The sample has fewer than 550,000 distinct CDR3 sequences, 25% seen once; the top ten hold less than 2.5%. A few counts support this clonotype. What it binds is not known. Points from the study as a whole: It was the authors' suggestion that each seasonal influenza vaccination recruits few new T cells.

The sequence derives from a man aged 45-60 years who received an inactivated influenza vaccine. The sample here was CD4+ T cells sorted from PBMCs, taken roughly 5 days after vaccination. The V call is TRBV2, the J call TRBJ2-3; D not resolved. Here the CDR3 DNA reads TGTGCCAGTGCCCGTCAACCCACAGATACGCAGTATTTT. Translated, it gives CASARQPTDTQYF.